This record concerns one T cell receptor beta chain sequence. TCRdb's table, derived via immunoSEQ multiplex PCR, lists solely in-frame clones and lacks some. The data contain 50,000 or so clones, 90% of them singletons. The source of the sample is a study of blood T cell repertoires in COVID-19. This CDR3 region has 14 residues. Trimming shortened V by 5 bases and J by 1 base, and 8 bases separated the two germline ends. Per germline, CDR1 SGHTA and CDR2 FQGNSA. This clonotype originated in a human donor with active COVID-19. The donor label of this sample is uncertain. The rearrangement links TRBV7-2 to TRBJ1-4; no clear D. The sequenced sample consisted of peripheral blood. The CDR3 DNA sequence: TGTGCCAGCAGCCGGGGTGGAACTAATGAAAAACTGTTTTTT. Its translation is CASSRGGTNEKLFF.